Each of the 30 T cell receptor beta chains below was sequenced from the same sample in a study of T cells after yellow fever vaccination. Using its own MiXCR run on the 5' RACE reads, TCRdb lists one record per CDR3 protein. The sample holds a few hundred thousand distinct CDR3 sequences; 10% to 15% are singletons and the top ten take around 0.49%. The sample in question was CD4+ T cells sorted from PBMCs, obtained 45 days after the yellow fever booster vaccination. These receptors were collected from a man aged 25-40 years who received the YFV17D yellow fever vaccine.

The rearrangement joins TRBV18 to TRBJ2-1, with D perhaps assigned TRBD1 or TRBD2 (5 bases each). CDR1 KGHSH and CDR2 LQKENI come from the germline V gene. CDR3 length: 12 amino acids. V lost 3 bases and J lost 11, with 11 bases in between. In DNA, the CDR3 is TGTGCCAGCTCACCGGACTCAGGGAAGCAGTTCTTC. Translation: CASSPDSGKQFF.

This chain joins TRBV10-3 and TRBJ1-1; D is unclear. CDR1 and CDR2 (germline): ENHRY, SYGVKD. The CDR3 loop spans 15 amino acids. Trimming left V 6 bases short and J 0 bases short, with 14 bases between. CDR3 region: CAIRPYHSMNTEAFF. CDR3 DNA sequence: TGTGCCATCAGACCTTACCACAGCATGAACACTGAAGCTTTCTTT.

The genes are TRBV12-3 or TRBV12-4 and TRBJ2-5, with TRBD2 matching 9 bases. This CDR3 has 15 amino acids. The trim removed 6 bases at V and 4 bases at J, leaving 9 bases unmatched. The CDR3 sequence: CASRRSAGGTETQYF. The CDR3 nucleotides are TGTGCCAGCAGACGCTCAGCGGGAGGCACAGAGACCCAGTACTTC.

The chain is built from TRBV20-1 and TRBJ2-5; 8 bases are a match to TRBD1. The CDR3 has 15 residues. Per the germline V gene, CDR1 is DFQATT and CDR2 is SNEGSKA (reference sequence). Losses at the gene ends were 6 bases for V and 3 bases for J; bases not matched to a gene: 12. CDR3 region: CSAARQGNDKETQYF. The CDR3 nucleotides are TGCAGTGCAGCAAGACAGGGGAACGATAAAGAGACCCAGTACTTC.

The chain couples TRBV30 to TRBJ1-2, with D perhaps matching TRBD1 (5 bases). This CDR3 has 13 amino acids. Germline V gene data show CDR1 as GTSNPN and CDR2 as SVGIG (reference sequence). Trimming pared 6 bases from V and 2 bases from J, leaving 13 bases between. In DNA form, the CDR3 reads TGTGCCTGCCGGGACCGATCCAACTATGGCTACACCTTC. This translates into CACRDRSNYGYTF.

V usage is TRBV12-3 or TRBV12-4 and J usage is TRBJ2-1; TRBD2 agrees at 14 bases. V lost 0 bases, J lost 13 bases, and 8 bases stayed unmatched. CDR3 length equals 16 residues. The CDR3 nucleotides read TGTGCCAGCAGTTTAGCGCCGGGGACTAGCGGGAGAGGACAGTTCTTC. Its protein product is CASSLAPGTSGRGQFF.

This chain uses TRBV20-1 with TRBJ2-1; TRBD1 might be the D (5 bases). The CDR3 runs to 17 residues. CDR1 and CDR2 (germline): DFQATT, SNEGSKA (reference sequence). The V end was cut by 0 bases, the J end by 6 bases, with 21 bases between. The CDR3 sequence is CSARDNLGRVRINEQFF. DNA of the CDR3: TGCAGTGCTAGAGATAACCTAGGCAGGGTGCGGATCAATGAGCAGTTCTTC.

The chain links TRBV10-3 to TRBJ1-1; 8 bases map to TRBD1. Looked up from germline, CDR1 is ENHRY and CDR2 is SYGVKD. V shed 2 bases, J shed 1 base, and the junction held 3 bases outside the gene matches. The CDR3 is made up of 15 amino acids. The CDR3 region is CAISEAGQGNTEAFF. The CDR3 DNA follows: TGTGCCATCAGTGAGGCAGGACAGGGGAACACTGAAGCTTTCTTT.

This clonotype was seen a handful of times. The genes are TRBV14 and TRBJ2-1, with TRBD2 matching over 8 bases. With V trimmed by 1 base and J by 4 bases, 3 bases remained unmatched. This CDR3 is 15 amino acids long. Germline CDR1 SGHDN, CDR2 FVKESK. The CDR3 region is CASSQGLAQYNEQFF. DNA for the CDR3: TGTGCCAGCAGCCAAGGACTAGCGCAGTACAATGAGCAGTTCTTC.

This rearrangement joins TRBV3-1 to TRBJ2-3; D gene ambiguous. Trimming pared 1 base from V and 7 bases from J, leaving 9 bases between. This CDR3 spans 13 amino acids. From germline, CDR1 is LGHDT and CDR2 YNNKEL (reference sequence). The CDR3 loop reads CASSQVRRHTQYF. CDR3 nucleotides: TGTGCCAGCAGCCAAGTCCGACGCCATACGCAGTATTTT.

The chain couples TRBV7-9 to TRBJ2-7; the D gene is possibly TRBD1 (6 bases). This CDR3 is 14 amino acids long. Trimming shortened V by 5 bases and J by 6 bases, and 17 bases separated the two germline ends. Germline CDR1 is SEHNR and CDR2 is FQNEAQ (reference sequence). CDR3 sequence: CASSATGPGGEQYF. The CDR3 DNA is TGTGCCAGCAGCGCGACAGGTCCCGGCGGCGAGCAGTACTTC. The full variable domain, completed using reference TRBV7-9 and TRBJ2-7, is DTGVSQNPRHKITKRGQNVTFRCDPISEHNRLYWYRQTLGQGPEFLTYFQNEAQLEKSRLLSDRFSAERPKGSFSTLEIQRTEQGDSAMYLCASSATGPGGEQYFGPGTRLTVT.

The rearrangement uses TRBV5-4 and TRBJ1-1, with a possible D match to TRBD1 (5 bases). Germline CDR1 is SGHNT and CDR2 is YYREEE (reference sequence). Trimming removed 0 bases at V and 4 bases at J, with 13 bases between. This CDR3 comprises 15 residues. CDR3 nucleotide sequence: TGTGCCAGCAGCTTGGTTGGGCAGGGATCCACTGAAGCTTTCTTT. Protein: CASSLVGQGSTEAFF.

This rearrangement joins TRBV5-1 to TRBJ2-1; 10 nucleotides align to TRBD2. This CDR3 region has 16 residues. From germline, CDR1 is SGHRS and CDR2 YFSETQ. The junction had 11 bases not matched to a gene; V was cut back by 4 bases and J by 7 bases. CDR3 DNA: TGCGCCAGCAGCCTTGCTAGCGGGAGTCTGAGGAATGAGCAGTTCTTC. Its protein product is CASSLASGSLRNEQFF.

The chain uses TRBV20-1 and TRBJ1-6, with D unclear. Deletions cut 0 bases from V and 8 bases from J, with 14 bases between. The CDR3 has 15 amino acids. Germline CDR1 DFQATT, CDR2 SNEGSKA (reference sequence). The CDR3 region has the DNA TGCAGTGCTAGAGATCCGGGCCGAGGCGATTCACCCCTCCACTTT. It translates to CSARDPGRGDSPLHF.

This clonotype was observed a handful of times. This rearrangement joins TRBV7-2 to TRBJ2-2; D is perhaps TRBD2 (6 bases). CDR3 length equals 17 residues. Germline CDR1 SGHTA, CDR2 FQGNSA. V lost 1 base to trimming and J lost 7 bases, with 19 bases between them. The CDR3 region is CASSLGSWSSVSGELFF. DNA for the CDR3: TGTGCCAGCAGCTTAGGATCATGGTCTAGCGTTAGCGGGGAGCTGTTTTTT.

The chain joins TRBV12-3 or TRBV12-4 to TRBJ2-2; maybe TRBD1 (6 bases). The germline V and J ends were trimmed by 6 bases and 8 bases, with 13 bases remaining between them. This CDR3 region has 13 residues. Here the CDR3 DNA reads TGTGCCAGCAGCCCCCCAGGGGCGGGGGAGCTGTTTTTT. This sequence encodes CASSPPGAGELFF.

This clonotype was observed a few times. The CDR3 spells CSAIGGQDYEQYF. The CDR3 DNA is TGCAGTGCTATTGGGGGACAGGATTACGAGCAGTACTTC. V usage is TRBV20-1 and J usage is TRBJ2-7; 8 nucleotides match TRBD1. Germline trimming cut 4 bases from V and 4 bases from J; bases unmatched to any gene: 6. Germline V gives CDR1 DFQATT, CDR2 SNEGSKA (reference sequence). This CDR3 has 13 residues.

V and J are TRBV20-1 and TRBJ1-1; D is possibly TRBD1 (5 bases). The V end was cut by 6 bases, the J end by 6 bases, with 11 bases between. Germline values: CDR1 DFQATT, CDR2 SNEGSKA (reference sequence). The CDR3 totals 11 residues. The CDR3 reads CSAPGVSEAFF. CDR3 bases: TGCAGTGCCCCGGGGGTCTCTGAAGCTTTCTTT.

The chain's CDR3 is CASSQEGGATTDTQYF. CDR3 bases: TGTGCCAGCAGCCAAGAGGGAGGGGCCACCACAGATACGCAGTATTTT. V gene TRBV4-2 combines with J gene TRBJ2-3, with TRBD2 matching over 7 bases. J gave up 2 bases and V 0 bases, and 5 bases lay outside the gene matches. The CDR3 totals 16 residues. Germline CDR1 reads LGHNA; CDR2 reads YNFKEQ.

Only a few counts were recorded for this clonotype. V usage is TRBV14 and J usage is TRBJ1-6; D is unresolved. The CDR3 runs 15 residues. CDR1 and CDR2 from the germline V gene are SGHDN and FVKESK. V shed 4 bases and J shed 7 bases, with 14 bases lying between them. Written as DNA, the CDR3 is TGTGCCAGCAGCCCGATGGTTGGGTGGAATTCACCCCTCCACTTT. Translating it yields CASSPMVGWNSPLHF.

Remarks on this clonotype: The junction and the germline gene differ at one end; a read error may be behind it. The chain couples TRBV7-2 to TRBJ1-2; a possible D gene is TRBD1 (5 bases). This CDR3 has 16 amino acids. From germline, CDR1 is SGHTA and CDR2 FQGNSA. The chain's CDR3 is CASSVADTGIPYGYTF. The CDR3 nucleotides read TGTGCCAGCAGCGTAGCGGACACAGGCATCCCCTATGGCTACACCTTC.

This chain joins TRBV5-1 and TRBJ2-3, with 8 nucleotides matching TRBD2. V dropped 5 bases and J dropped 1; count of bases not matched to a gene: 9. The V gene's germline CDR1 is SGHRS and CDR2 YFSETQ. This CDR3 spans 16 amino acids. The CDR3 loop is CASSPALAAGTDTQYF. The DNA for the CDR3 is TGCGCCAGCAGTCCCGCACTAGCGGCGGGCACAGATACGCAGTATTTT.

The chain recombines TRBV7-2 with TRBJ2-7; TRBD2 agrees at 9 bases. V was clipped by 4 bases and J by 0 bases; unmatched bases: 4. Germline-derived CDR1 and CDR2 are SGHTA and FQGNSA. The CDR3 is 15 amino acids. The DNA for the CDR3 is TGTGCCAGCAGCTATCTAGCGGGGCTCTCCTACGAGCAGTACTTC. Its translation is CASSYLAGLSYEQYF.

The rearrangement links TRBV28 to TRBJ2-2; D not certain. CDR3 size: 16 residues. CDR1 MDHEN and CDR2 SYDVKM come from the germline V gene. The V gene lost 5 bases and the J gene lost 1 base, with 14 bases spanning the gap. CDR3 amino acids: CASSPMARMNTGELFF. CDR3 DNA sequence: TGTGCCAGCAGTCCGATGGCTAGAATGAACACCGGGGAGCTGTTTTTT.

The chain uses TRBV7-2 and TRBJ2-2, with 9 bases that match TRBD1. The CDR3 contains 17 residues. From germline, CDR1 is SGHTA and CDR2 FQGNSA. The V gene end was trimmed by 5 bases and the J gene end by 5 bases; junction bases not matched to a gene: 12. CDR3 DNA sequence: TGTGCCAGCAGCCCTTCCATTGACAGGGGGAGGACCGGGGAGCTGTTTTTT. Protein: CASSPSIDRGRTGELFF.

The V call is TRBV7-2, the J call TRBJ2-5; 7 nucleotides line up with TRBD2. CDR3 length: 15 residues. Germline V CDR1 and CDR2: SGHTA, FQGNSA. V shed 1 base, J shed 1 base, and the junction held 3 bases outside the gene matches. CDR3 sequence reads: CASSLVRGVQETQYF. CDR3 DNA sequence: TGTGCCAGCAGCTTAGTTCGGGGGGTCCAAGAGACCCAGTACTTC.

The table lists this clonotype with many counts. V usage is TRBV5-1 and J usage is TRBJ2-2; D is undetermined. Germline values: CDR1 SGHRS, CDR2 YFSETQ. The CDR3 length is 15 residues. The V gene lost 0 bases and the J gene lost 2 bases, with 8 bases spanning the gap. The CDR3 spells CASSLAVDNTGELFF. The CDR3, as DNA: TGCGCCAGCAGCTTGGCCGTAGACAACACCGGGGAGCTGTTTTTT.

The chain combines TRBV11-2 with TRBJ1-5, with 10 nucleotides matching TRBD1. The junction had 8 bases not matched to a gene; V was cut back by 0 bases and J by 9 bases. Looked up from germline, CDR1 is SGHAT and CDR2 is FQNNGV. The CDR3 extends over 16 amino acids. The CDR3 sequence: CASSLDRGQGSTPQHF. CDR3 sequence (DNA): TGTGCCAGCAGCTTAGATCGGGGACAGGGGTCTACGCCCCAGCATTTT.

This clonotype was counted a few times. The gene calls are TRBV7-9 and TRBJ2-3; 9 nucleotides line up with TRBD1. Germline V gene lookup returns CDR1 SEHNR and CDR2 FQNEAQ (reference sequence). The trim removed 4 bases at V and 6 bases at J, leaving 5 bases unmatched. The CDR3 runs 14 residues. The CDR3 loop is CASSYTGGRDTQYF. CDR3 in DNA: TGTGCCAGCAGCTACACAGGGGGCAGGGATACGCAGTATTTT.

In its sample, this clonotype was seen a few times. This rearrangement joins TRBV11-2 to TRBJ2-3; D call uncertain. The germline V and J ends were trimmed by 0 bases and 7 bases, with 5 bases remaining between them. The CDR3 is made up of 12 amino acids. The germline gives CDR1 SGHAT, CDR2 FQNNGV. The CDR3 is CASSLDRNTQYF. CDR3 DNA sequence: TGTGCCAGCAGCTTAGATCGAAATACGCAGTATTTT.